This is a list of T cell receptor beta chains from one sample in a study of CD8 T cells in ankylosing spondylitis. TCRdb ran MiXCR on the 5' RACE reads and lists one entry per CDR3 protein. The repertoire includes about 270,000 distinct CDR3 sequences, roughly 32% of them detected once, and about 4.2% sits in the top ten. Sequencing was done on a sample of blood, either unsorted or a sorted T cell fraction (not recorded which). The receptors derive from a male donor with ankylosing spondylitis or in good health (not recorded which). CDR3s include the opening cysteine and the closing phenylalanine or tryptophan. Each record gives: V gene, CDR3 protein.

TRBV20-1	CSALQPGGYPQYF
TRBV29-1	CSVDLGISNTGELFF
TRBV12-3/TRBV12-4	CASSVEPTQETQYF
TRBV10-3	CAISETDREPGELFF
TRBV20-1	CSARSLGAQGAYEQYF
TRBV20-1	CSAADRSNQPQHF
TRBV7-2	CASSTTAGYNEQFF
TRBV20-1	CSASRTSGVADTQYF
TRBV27	CASSPLMVAADTQYF
TRBV29-1	CSVEGQGFTYNEQFF
TRBV20-1	CSAPRTGVRTSGANVLTF
TRBV5-6	CASTYAGGIEAFF
TRBV27	CASSVRDRGTEAFF
TRBV10-3	CAISRGAGRETQYF
TRBV25-1	CASSGSPDRTDYGYTF
TRBV15	CATSRGQLNQPQHF
TRBV5-1	CASSPGREGNTIYF
TRBV4-2	CASSQEERGGRYEQYF
TRBV5-5	CASLRGTTDTQYF
TRBV27	CASSTPSGTGWGQETQYF
TRBV5-1	CASSPGTNSNQPQHF
TRBV11-2	CASSTGNSYEQYF
TRBV6-4	CASSDYTDNEQFF
TRBV20-1	CSASLGSYNSPLHF
TRBV9	CASSVEEGPDPEAFF
TRBV9	CASSVDTTRSHNEQFF
TRBV12-3/TRBV12-4	CASSLPGTGVTGELFF
TRBV20-1	CTSSRDRVNSPLHF
TRBV4-1	CASSREGTGSSYEQYF
TRBV27	CASSLQGRGEQYF
TRBV5-1	CASSPVWGATYNEQFF
TRBV20-1	CSAASGGATDTQYF
TRBV29-1	CSVEEGQEVYF
TRBV7-9	CASSPPLGWTQYF
TRBV20-1	CSAPPEVDQETQYF